A single sample is the source of the 18 T cell receptor beta chains below, sequenced in a study of siplizumab effects on memory and regulatory T cells. Assay used: immunoSEQ multiplex PCR; TCRdb lists only in-frame clones, some missing. Of around 7,400 clones listed, 35% to 40% are singletons. What these receptors recognize is not known. In the mixed lymphocyte reaction, cells were cocultured for roughly six days at 37°C. The sequencing sample was made of CFSE-low (dividing) CD8+ T cells sorted from an allogeneic mixed lymphocyte reaction. These receptors were taken from a human donor in good health; the cells came from an allogeneic mixed lymphocyte reaction.

This chain connects TRBV7-6 to TRBJ2-7; TRBD1 is a possible D gene (6 bases). Germline V lookup: CDR1 SGHVS, CDR2 FNYEAQ. This CDR3 contains 13 residues. V was trimmed by 1 base and J by 2 bases, leaving 6 bases between them. Here the CDR3 DNA reads TGTGCCAGCAGCTTAGGGACAGCCTACGAGCAGTACTTC. This codes for CASSLGTAYEQYF.

Relative to its sample, this clone is medium-sized. The chain recombines TRBV5-4 with TRBJ2-7, with 10 nucleotides matching TRBD1. The CDR3 has 14 residues. V dropped 2 bases and J dropped 3; count of bases not matched to a gene: 2. Germline CDR1 and CDR2: SGHNT and YYREEE (reference sequence). The CDR3 reads CASSFGTGDYEQYF. CDR3 nucleotide sequence: TGTGCCAGCAGCTTCGGGACAGGGGACTACGAGCAGTACTTC.

This chain connects TRBV9 to TRBJ2-1; 14 bases match TRBD2. In germline, CDR1 is SGDLS, CDR2 YYNGEE. With V trimmed by 3 bases and J by 6 bases, 2 bases remained unmatched. The CDR3 loop spans 15 amino acids. The DNA for the CDR3 is TGTGCCAGCAGCGCCGGGACTAGCGGGAGCAATGAGCAGTTCTTC. Its translation is CASSAGTSGSNEQFF.

There are a few counts of this clone. The chain couples TRBV9 to TRBJ2-7; a weak D match, TRBD1 (6 bases). Trimming shortened V by 0 bases and J by 2 bases, and 12 bases separated the two germline ends. This CDR3 comprises 15 residues. CDR1 is SGDLS, CDR2 YYNGEE, per germline. Here the CDR3 DNA reads TGTGCCAGCAGCGTAGCGGTGCAGGGGCCCTACGAGCAGTACTTC. It codes for CASSVAVQGPYEQYF. The variable domain in full, with the rest retrieved from reference TRBV9 and TRBJ2-7, is DSGVTQTPKHLITATGQRVTLRCSPRSGDLSVYWYQQSLDQGLQFLIQYYNGEERAKGNILERFSAQQFPDLHSELNLSSLELGDSALYFCASSVAVQGPYEQYFGPGTRLTVT.

This clone ranks as medium-sized. The V gene is TRBV19, the J gene TRBJ2-7; 8 bases are a match to TRBD1. The CDR3 is 14 residues long. Unmatched junction bases numbered 6, after V lost 6 bases and J lost 2 bases. Looked up from germline, CDR1 is LNHDA and CDR2 is SQIVND (reference sequence). The CDR3 spells CASSPGTGAYEQYF. The CDR3 nucleotides are TGTGCCAGTAGCCCCGGGACAGGTGCCTACGAGCAGTACTTC. The whole variable domain, remainder taken from reference TRBV19 and TRBJ2-7, is DGGITQSPKYLFRKEGQNVTLSCEQNLNHDAMYWYRQDPGQGLRLIYYSQIVNDFQKGDIAEGYSVSREKKESFPLTVTSAQKNPTAFYLCASSPGTGAYEQYFGPGTRLTVT.

This clone occurred a few times. This sequence joins TRBV6-5 and TRBJ2-1, with 8 nucleotides matching TRBD1. J gave up 5 bases and V 4 bases, and 4 bases lay outside the gene matches. CDR1 is MNHEY and CDR2 is SVGAGI in the germline V gene. CDR3 length: 14 residues. The CDR3 nucleotides are TGTGCCAGCAGTTTTGCAGGGGGCCACAATGAGCAGTTCTTC. As protein: CASSFAGGHNEQFF.

This chain links TRBV11-3 with TRBJ1-1; 7 bases are a match to TRBD1. The CDR3 has 14 amino acids. Germline CDR1 SGHNT, CDR2 YENEEA. With 9 bases clipped from V and 1 base from J, the junction kept 8 bases outside the gene matches. The chain's CDR3 is CARGDSRWNTEAFF. CDR3 DNA sequence: TGTGCCAGGGGGGACAGCAGGTGGAACACTGAAGCTTTCTTT.

This clone was observed a few times. The chain carries TRBV29-1 and TRBJ2-7; 7 bases agree with TRBD2. This CDR3 has 13 residues. From germline, CDR1 is SQVTM and CDR2 ANQGSEA. J lost 6 bases, V lost 5 bases, and 10 bases had no gene match. The CDR3 region has the DNA TGCAGCGTTCGGGGGGACCTTTCTGGCGAGCAGTACTTC. Residues: CSVRGDLSGEQYF.

Relative to its sample, this clone is medium-sized. The J gene is TRBJ2-1, the V gene TRBV19; D gene ambiguous. The germline V and J ends were trimmed by 5 bases and 7 bases, with 12 bases remaining between them. Looked up from germline, CDR1 is LNHDA and CDR2 is SQIVND (reference sequence). The length of the CDR3 is 13 residues. In DNA form, the CDR3 reads TGTGCCAGTAGTTCGTTACACACGAATGAGCAGTTCTTC. This encodes CASSSLHTNEQFF.

This clone was seen a few times. V usage is TRBV11-3 and J usage is TRBJ1-3; D is unresolved. The CDR3 has 17 residues. Looked up from germline, CDR1 is SGHNT and CDR2 is YENEEA. Trimming cost V 0 bases and J 2 bases, with 14 bases left between them. DNA of the CDR3: TGTGCCAGCAGCTTAGATGACCAGAGCGGAGCTGGAAACACCATATATTTT. This gives the protein CASSLDDQSGAGNTIYF.

J is TRBJ2-1 and V is TRBV11-3; D remains unclear. Between the trimmed V and J ends, which lost 5 bases and 9 bases, there was a span of 14 bases. This CDR3 comprises 13 residues. From germline, CDR1 is SGHNT and CDR2 YENEEA. CDR3 residues: CASSPSVSSEQFF. Written as DNA, the CDR3 is TGTGCCAGCAGCCCCAGCGTAAGCAGTGAGCAGTTCTTC. The full variable domain, with the rest looked up from reference TRBV11-3 and TRBJ2-1, is EAGVVQSPRYKIIEKKQPVAFWCNPISGHNTLYWYLQNLGQGPELLIRYENEEAVDDSQLPKDRFSAERLKGVDSTLKIQPAELGDSAVYLCASSPSVSSEQFFGPGTRLTVL.

By share of the sample, this clone is medium-sized (0.01 to 0.1%). This chain uses TRBV7-8 with TRBJ2-1; the D is unclear. The CDR3 extends over 15 amino acids. Trimming took off 1 base at V and 7 bases at J, with 14 bases between the two ends. Germline CDR1 is SGHVS and CDR2 is FQNEAQ. CDR3 DNA: TGTGCCAGCAGCTTAGTTCTGCGGACCACAAATGAGCAGTTCTTC. This gives the protein CASSLVLRTTNEQFF.

This clone has only a few counts. The V gene is TRBV9, the J gene TRBJ2-2; TRBD2 aligns across 9 bases. The germline V gene encodes CDR1 SGDLS and CDR2 YYNGEE. J lost 4 bases, V lost 2 bases, and 6 bases had no gene match. There are 16 residues in the CDR3. CDR3 amino acids: CASSVQAGGGTGELFF. In DNA form, the CDR3 reads TGTGCCAGCAGCGTCCAAGCGGGAGGAGGCACCGGGGAGCTGTTTTTT.

In this sample, this clone is medium-sized (0.01 to 0.1%). This rearrangement joins TRBV19 to TRBJ1-1; D perhaps matches TRBD1 (5 bases). CDR3 length equals 14 residues. Trimming left V 5 bases short and J 4 bases short, with 14 bases between. Germline loops: CDR1 LNHDA, CDR2 SQIVND (reference sequence). The CDR3 sequence: CASSAGRGTTEAFF. CDR3 DNA sequence: TGTGCCAGTAGTGCAGGGAGAGGGACCACTGAAGCTTTCTTT.

This chain uses TRBV11-2 with TRBJ2-1; TRBD2 matches at 10 bases. CDR1 SGHAT and CDR2 FQNNGV come from the germline V gene. The trim removed 4 bases at V and 8 bases at J, leaving 8 bases unmatched. The CDR3 spans 15 residues. The chain's CDR3 is CASSSSGSDLDEQFF. DNA of the CDR3: TGTGCCAGCAGCTCTAGCGGGAGTGATCTAGATGAGCAGTTCTTC. The entire variable domain, with the rest obtained from reference TRBV11-2 and TRBJ2-1, is as follows: EAGVAQSPRYKIIEKRQSVAFWCNPISGHATLYWYQQILGQGPKLLIQFQNNGVVDDSQLPKDRFSAERLKGVDSTLKIQPAKLEDSAVYLCASSSSGSDLDEQFFGPGTRLTVL.

This clone is medium-sized in the sample. The chain recombines TRBV7-2 with TRBJ2-7, with 8 nucleotides matching TRBD1. The germline V gene has CDR1 SGHTA and CDR2 FQGNSA. The CDR3 has 14 residues. The V and J ends lost 4 bases and 4 bases, in that order; junction bases with no gene match: 6. This CDR3 is CASSSGTGSYEQYF. The CDR3 bases are TGTGCCAGCAGCTCCGGGACAGGTAGTTACGAGCAGTACTTC.

This clone is medium-sized within its sample. The chain has TRBV4-2 and TRBJ2-3; D ambiguous. The V gene lost 6 bases and the J gene lost 4 bases, with 17 bases spanning the gap. There are 15 residues in the CDR3. The V gene's germline CDR1 is LGHNA and CDR2 YNFKEQ. The CDR3, as DNA: TGTGCCAGCAGGAATCGACTCGAAGGGCCAGATACGCAGTATTTT. Translated: CASRNRLEGPDTQYF.

The chain couples TRBV4-3 to TRBJ2-3, with TRBD1 matching over 7 bases. The CDR3 consists of 16 residues. The trim removed 0 bases at V and 3 bases at J, leaving 6 bases unmatched. The germline CDR1 and CDR2 sequences are LGHNA and YSLEER. In DNA form, the CDR3 reads TGCGCCAGCAGCCAAGAGGGCAGGGGGTCAACAGATACGCAGTATTTT. It codes for CASSQEGRGSTDTQYF.